The clone carrying this T cell receptor (beta chain) was seen more than once but under ten times. Antigen: not known. The record originates from a study of T cells in Graves' hyperthyroidism and ophthalmopathy. Study observations and caveats: Among clonotypes expanded in thyroid above 0.001, most were also found in blood.

Using RNA transcripts as the source, TCR beta CDR3 regions were amplified. Carried out on the TCR CDR3, a first-round RT-PCR used the HTBI primer set. MiXCR, run by TCRdb on the multiplex PCR reads, gives a single entry per CDR3 protein. The sample contains approximately 210,000 distinct CDR3 sequences, roughly a sixth of which appear only once. Lactation, pregnancy, other autoimmune disease or uncontrolled infection led to exclusion of patients. Clinicians diagnosed patients from clinical symptoms, serum thyroxine and TRAb, thyroid ultrasound and orbital computed tomography. PBMCs stemmed from more than 7.5 ml fresh peripheral blood. The germline V and J ends were trimmed by 1 base and 0 bases, with 13 bases remaining between them. CDR3 size: 17 residues. Germline V CDR1 and CDR2: LNHNV, YYDKDF (reference sequence).

Sequencing was carried out using blood. This sequence was found in a man aged 50-60 years with Graves' hyperthyroidism. The chain is built from TRBV15 and TRBJ1-5; the D is unclear. The CDR3 DNA is TGTGCCACCAGCAGAGCCGGCTGGAGCTATAGCAATCAGCCCCAGCATTTT. Translating it yields CATSRAGWSYSNQPQHF.